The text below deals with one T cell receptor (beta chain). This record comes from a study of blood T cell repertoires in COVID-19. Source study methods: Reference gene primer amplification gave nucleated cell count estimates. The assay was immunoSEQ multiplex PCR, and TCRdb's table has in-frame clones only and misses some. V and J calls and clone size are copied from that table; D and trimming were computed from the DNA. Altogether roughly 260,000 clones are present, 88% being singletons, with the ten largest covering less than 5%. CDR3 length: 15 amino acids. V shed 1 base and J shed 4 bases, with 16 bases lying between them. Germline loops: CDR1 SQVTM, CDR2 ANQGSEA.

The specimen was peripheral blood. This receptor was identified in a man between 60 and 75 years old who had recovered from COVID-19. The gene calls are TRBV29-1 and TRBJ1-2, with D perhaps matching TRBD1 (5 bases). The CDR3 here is CSVEGLDNTLYGYTF. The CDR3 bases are TGCAGCGTTGAAGGGCTGGACAACACCCTCTATGGCTACACCTTC.